The clone carrying this TCR beta chain was seen a few times. Its antigen is not known. This sample was taken from a study of early T cells in non-severe SARS-CoV-2 infection. Study background: Investigators sequenced bulk RNA drawn from unsorted whole blood, and chains remained unpaired.

General study results and limits: Sequences matched to VDJdb favored anti-spike CD8 responses, while private and CD4 specificities were missed.

The CDR3 covers 15 residues. V lost 2 bases, J lost 0 bases, and 10 bases lay in between. CDR1 and CDR2 (germline): KGHSH, LQKENI. Unique molecular identifiers tagged individual cDNA molecules. TCRdb re-called the 5' RACE reads with MiXCR, one entry per CDR3 protein. The table shows about 79,000 distinct CDR3 sequences, with less than 15% occurring only once. The rearrangement links TRBV18 to TRBJ1-1; D uncertain. The sample comprised whole blood. This TCR was sampled from an adult who was a healthcare worker with PCR-confirmed SARS-CoV-2 infection or an uninfected control (not recorded which). The chain's CDR3 is CASSPVQPMNTEAFF. CDR3 coding DNA: TGTGCCAGCTCACCAGTACAGCCAATGAACACTGAAGCTTTCTTT.